This T cell receptor beta chain came from a study of post-analysis software for immune sequencing data. Study-wide findings and caveats: Multiple sclerosis patients had significantly lower normalized Chao1 diversity than controls. With F measure, samples from one preparation batch clustered together strongly. In patients, TRBV5-6, TRBV5-1 and TRBV20-1 belonged to 4 or 5 TRBV segments found more frequently than in controls.

The germline gives CDR1 SQVTM, CDR2 ANQGSEA. The CDR3 sequence is 12 residues long. V lost 4 bases, J lost 0 bases, and 7 bases lay in between. To note about this clonotype: No antigen is known for it.

The TCR beta cDNA libraries carried unique molecular identifiers. TCRdb reprocessed the PCR reads via MiXCR and lists one record per CDR3 protein. The sample consists of approximately 690,000 distinct CDR3 sequences, over 45% of them appearing once. Sequencing input: blood. The gene calls are TRBV29-1 and TRBJ2-7, with a weak D call TRBD2 (5 bases). This TCR came from a girl aged 2 to 9 with multiple sclerosis. The DNA of the CDR3 is TGCAGCGTTGTAGCGTACTCCTACGAGCAGTACTTC. It translates to CSVVAYSYEQYF.